The T cell receptor (beta chain) described here comes from a study of blood T cell repertoires in COVID-19. There are 14 residues in the CDR3. Trimming cost V 6 bases and J 4 bases; bases outside gene matches: 3. The germline CDR1 and CDR2 sequences are MDHEN and SYDVKM. This table comes from immunoSEQ multiplex PCR, and its TCRdb copy is limited to in-frame clones, with some not included. The data contain about 160,000 clones, approximately 84% of them singletons. The chain recombines TRBV28 with TRBJ2-3; 11 bases align to TRBD2. The sequencing sample was made of peripheral blood. The sequence came from a man aged 35 to 55 who had recovered from COVID-19. CDR3 nucleotide sequence: TGTGCCAGCAGGACTAGCGGGATTTCAGATACGCAGTATTTT. Translation: CASRTSGISDTQYF.